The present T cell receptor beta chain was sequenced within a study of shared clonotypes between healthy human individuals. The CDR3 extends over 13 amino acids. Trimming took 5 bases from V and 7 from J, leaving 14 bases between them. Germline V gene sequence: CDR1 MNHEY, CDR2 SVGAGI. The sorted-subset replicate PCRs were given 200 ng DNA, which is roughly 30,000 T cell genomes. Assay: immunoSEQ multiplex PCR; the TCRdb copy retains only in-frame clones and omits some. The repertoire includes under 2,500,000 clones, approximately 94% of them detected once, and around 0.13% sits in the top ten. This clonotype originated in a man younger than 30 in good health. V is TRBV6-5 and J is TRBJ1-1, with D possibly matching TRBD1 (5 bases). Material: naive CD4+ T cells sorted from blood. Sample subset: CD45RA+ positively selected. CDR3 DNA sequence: TGTGCCAGCAGTCGCCAAGGGAGGGGTGAAGCTTTCTTT. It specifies CASSRQGRGEAFF.